Given below is one TCR beta chain in context. Germline V gene data show CDR1 as MNHEY and CDR2 as SVGAGI. V was clipped by 6 bases and J by 4 bases, with 7 bases between them. There are 12 residues in the CDR3. The source of the sample is a study of blood T cell repertoires in COVID-19. Overall study: Spain, Italy and the United States supplied samples that represented acute and convalescent COVID-19. Sources were T cells, B-cell-depleted T cells, or PBMCs; the material itself was cDNA or gDNA.

Source study methods: How many nucleated cells were present was estimated from reference gene primer amplification. Profiling relied on immunoSEQ multiplex PCR, and the TCRdb table lists in-frame clones only, not all of them. V and J calls and clone size come straight from that table; D and trimming were deduced from the DNA. The sample lists about 45,000 clones, approximately 86% seen once, with around 8% in the top ten. The rearrangement uses TRBV6-5 and TRBJ2-1; no clear D. The receptor was isolated from a man of 80 years or more in a cohort sampled during active COVID-19. The specimen sequenced was peripheral blood. CDR3 DNA sequence: TGTGCCAGCAGCGCGACTTACAATGAGCAGTTCTTC. Translated: CASSATYNEQFF.